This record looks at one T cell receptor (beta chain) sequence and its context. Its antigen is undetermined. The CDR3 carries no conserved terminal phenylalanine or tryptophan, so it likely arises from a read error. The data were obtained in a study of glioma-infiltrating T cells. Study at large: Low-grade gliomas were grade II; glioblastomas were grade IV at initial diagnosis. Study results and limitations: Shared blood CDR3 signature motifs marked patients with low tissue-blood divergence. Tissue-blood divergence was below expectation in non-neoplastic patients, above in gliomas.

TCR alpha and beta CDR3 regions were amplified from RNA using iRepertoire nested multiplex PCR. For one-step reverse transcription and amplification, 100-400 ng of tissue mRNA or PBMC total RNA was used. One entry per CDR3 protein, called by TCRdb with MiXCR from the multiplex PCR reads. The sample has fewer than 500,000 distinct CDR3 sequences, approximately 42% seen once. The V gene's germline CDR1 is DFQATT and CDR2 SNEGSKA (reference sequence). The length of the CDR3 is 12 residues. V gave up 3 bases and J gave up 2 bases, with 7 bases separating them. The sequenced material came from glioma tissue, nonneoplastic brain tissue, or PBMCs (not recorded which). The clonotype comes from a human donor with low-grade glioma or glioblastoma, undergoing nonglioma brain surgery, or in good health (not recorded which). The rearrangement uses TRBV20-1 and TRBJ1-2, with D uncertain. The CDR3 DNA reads TGCAGTGCTAGGGACGGGAACTATGGCTACACCTCC. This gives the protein CSARDGNYGYTS.